This is a list of T cell receptor beta chains from one sample in a study of blood T cells in healthy people across ages. TCRdb passed the 5' RACE reads through MiXCR, listing each CDR3 protein once. Here the sample spans roughly 1.6 million distinct CDR3 sequences, around 36% being singletons. The source material was blood. The receptors were gathered from a woman aged 30 to 39 in good health. Both conserved end residues are part of each CDR3. Each record gives: clone size, D gene, J gene, V gene, CDR3 protein, CDR3 DNA. The D gene is left open where the match is weak. The listing skips clone size in some rows; elsewhere it reads once, few, many or a size class.

>NA|NA|TRBJ1-5|TRBV20-1
CSARGPAGAFNQPQHF
TGCAGTGCTAGAGGCCCGGCAGGAGCCTTCAATCAGCCCCAGCATTTT
>NA|TRBD2|TRBJ2-5|TRBV7-9
CASSFRPSGGARQETQYF
TGTGCCAGCAGCTTTCGACCTAGCGGGGGGGCGAGACAAGAGACCCAGTACTTC
>once|TRBD1|TRBJ1-2|TRBV6-1
CASSKDRGAYGYTF
TGTGCCAGCAGTAAGGACAGGGGAGCGTATGGCTACACCTTT
>once|TRBD2|TRBJ2-1|TRBV3-1
CASRLSGGYNEQFF
TGTGCCAGCAGACTTAGCGGGGGATACAATGAGCAGTTCTTC
>NA|NA|TRBJ2-3|TRBV6-5
CASSYHRGCGYSYSTDTQYF
TGTGCCAGCAGTTACCATCGCGGTTGCGGGTACTCGTACAGCACAGATACGCAGTATTTT
>NA|TRBD1|TRBJ2-7|TRBV28
CAAWQGVSYEQYF
TGTGCGGCGTGGCAGGGGGTCTCCTACGAGCAGTACTTC
>NA|TRBD1|TRBJ2-7|TRBV4-1
CASSQGTGGYKQYF
TGCGCCAGCAGCCAAGGGACAGGGGGATACAAGCAGTACTTC
>NA|TRBD1|TRBJ2-7|TRBV10-1
CASSKSGQGFHEQYF
TGCGCCAGCAGCAAATCGGGACAGGGGTTTCACGAGCAGTACTTC
>NA|NA|TRBJ2-4|TRBV20-1
CSARQSSSYGQYF
TGCAGTGCTAGGCAGAGCTCCTCCTACGGGCAGTACTTC
>many|NA|TRBJ1-5|TRBV27
CASSLGRNQPQHF
TGTGCCAGCAGTTTAGGACGAAATCAGCCCCAGCATTTT
>NA|NA|TRBJ2-5|TRBV2
CASSGGQDAQYF
TGTGCCAGCAGTGGGGGCCAGGACGCCCAGTACTTC
>NA|NA|TRBJ2-3|TRBV6-1
CASSEWVRESTDTQYF
TGTGCCAGCAGTGAATGGGTGAGGGAGAGCACAGATACGCAGTATTTT
>few|TRBD2|TRBJ2-3|TRBV20-1
CSARDLRLAGGPKTDTQYF
TGCAGTGCTAGAGATCTTCGCCTAGCGGGGGGGCCGAAGACAGATACGCAGTATTTT
>NA|TRBD1|TRBJ2-7|TRBV7-9
CASSPDRGKSYEQYF
TGTGCCAGCAGTCCGGACAGGGGGAAATCCTACGAGCAGTACTTC
>NA|TRBD2|TRBJ2-3|TRBV20-1
CSARGRRGGADTQYF
TGCAGTGCTAGAGGGAGGCGGGGGGGGGCAGATACGCAGTATTTT
>few|TRBD2|TRBJ2-7|TRBV20-1
CSAPTSASPYEQYF
TGCAGTGCACCGACTAGCGCGAGCCCCTACGAGCAGTACTTC
>NA|TRBD2|TRBJ2-1|TRBV7-8
CASTGLAEFGQFF
TGTGCCAGCACCGGACTAGCGGAGTTTGGGCAGTTCTTC
>NA|TRBD1|TRBJ2-3|TRBV29-1
CSAEDTMTGLTDTQYF
TGCAGCGCTGAAGATACTATGACAGGGCTCACAGATACGCAGTATTTT
>many|NA|TRBJ1-4|TRBV20-1
CSAVQDRGEKLFF
TGCAGTGCTGTTCAGGATCGCGGGGAAAAACTGTTTTTT
>few|TRBD2|TRBJ2-5|TRBV6-1
CASSVGTSGRGFEETQYF
TGTGCCAGCAGTGTGGGGACTAGCGGGAGGGGTTTTGAAGAGACCCAGTACTTC
>NA|NA|TRBJ2-1|TRBV20-1
CSARVLTESSYNEQFF
TGCAGTGCTAGAGTATTGACAGAGAGCTCCTACAATGAGCAGTTCTTC
>NA|NA|TRBJ2-5|TRBV15
CATSRHRDQTQYF
TGTGCCACCAGCAGACACAGGGATCAGACCCAGTACTTC
>few|NA|TRBJ1-1|TRBV6-1
CASSSGQATEAFF
TGTGCCAGCAGCTCCGGACAAGCCACTGAAGCTTTCTTT
>few|NA|TRBJ1-2|TRBV27
CASSQLFLGGTYGYTF
TGTGCCAGCAGTCAACTCTTTTTGGGGGGAACGTATGGCTACACCTTC
>NA|NA|TRBJ1-1|TRBV7-9
CASSPTEAFF
TGTGCCAGCAGCCCGACTGAAGCTTTCTTT
>NA|TRBD2|TRBJ2-7|TRBV20-1
CSARWTSGALYEQYF
TGCAGTGCTCGGTGGACTAGCGGGGCCCTCTACGAGCAGTACTTC
>NA|TRBD2|TRBJ2-1|TRBV3-1
CASSHGTINEQFF
TGTGCCAGCAGCCACGGGACTATCAATGAGCAGTTCTTC
>many|TRBD1|TRBJ2-7|TRBV6-5
CASSLGQGAEQYF
TGTGCCAGCAGCCTCGGACAGGGGGCCGAGCAGTACTTC
>NA|TRBD1|TRBJ2-2|TRBV20-1
CSAGDRDTGELLF
TGCAGTGCAGGGGACAGAGACACCGGGGAGCTGTTGTTT
>NA|NA|TRBJ1-2|TRBV4-1
CASKGDKTVYGCTF
TGCGCCAGCAAGGGGGACAAGACGGTCTATGGCTGCACCTTC
>few|NA|TRBJ2-7|TRBV15
CATSREVRGSYEQYF
TGTGCCACCAGCAGAGAGGTCAGGGGAAGCTACGAGCAGTACTTC
>few|NA|TRBJ2-7|TRBV3-1
CASSQPAREQYF
TGTGCCAGCAGCCAGCCCGCGCGGGAGCAGTACTTC
>NA|TRBD2|TRBJ2-1|TRBV5-1
CASSGTTSGGLYNEQFF
TGCGCCAGCAGCGGGACGACTAGCGGAGGACTCTACAATGAGCAGTTCTTC
>NA|NA|TRBJ2-1|TRBV27
CASSSQGAGGRNEQFF
TGTGCCAGCAGTAGCCAGGGGGCGGGGGGTAGGAATGAGCAGTTCTTC
>many|TRBD2|TRBJ2-3|TRBV29-1
CSVGLAGKADTQYF
TGCAGCGTTGGCCTAGCGGGGAAGGCAGATACGCAGTATTTT
>few|NA|TRBJ2-2|TRBV4-1
CASSQVHDTGELFF
TGCGCCAGCAGCCAAGTGCATGACACCGGGGAGCTGTTTTTT
>NA|NA|TRBJ2-3|TRBV20-1
CSARPALLTDTQYF
TGCAGTGCTAGGCCTGCCCTCCTCACAGATACGCAGTATTTT
>NA|NA|TRBJ1-4|TRBV19
CASSILAATNEKLFF
TGTGCCAGTAGTATATTGGCTGCAACTAATGAAAAACTGTTTTTT
>many|NA|TRBJ1-2|TRBV4-1
CASSQDLEGWAYGYTF
TGCGCCAGCAGCCAAGATCTTGAGGGGTGGGCGTATGGCTACACCTTC
>NA|NA|TRBJ1-1|TRBV7-3
CASSLYRASEAFF
TGTGCCAGCAGCTTATACAGGGCAAGTGAAGCTTTCTTT
>few|NA|TRBJ1-6|TRBV3-1
CASSQAWGEGNSPLHF
TGTGCCAGCAGCCAAGCCTGGGGGGAGGGTAATTCACCCCTCCACTTT
>NA|NA|TRBJ2-2|TRBV12-3/TRBV12-4
CASAPYREGTGELFF
TGTGCCAGCGCTCCCTACAGGGAGGGCACCGGGGAGCTGTTTTTT
>NA|TRBD1|TRBJ1-2|TRBV27
CASRKATGLYYGYTF
TGTGCCAGCAGAAAAGCGACAGGGCTGTACTATGGCTACACCTTC
>NA|NA|TRBJ2-3|TRBV10-3
CAISPLSASGKADTQYF
TGTGCCATCTCCCCCCTATCGGCTAGTGGTAAAGCAGATACGCAGTATTTT
>NA|NA|TRBJ2-5|TRBV7-2
CASRNPGRTWEETQYF
TGTGCCAGCAGGAATCCGGGACGGACTTGGGAAGAGACCCAGTACTTC
>NA|NA|TRBJ2-3|TRBV7-9
CASTQTYRGTDTQYF
TGTGCCAGCACCCAAACCTACCGGGGCACAGATACGCAGTATTTT
>NA|NA|TRBJ2-3|TRBV12-3/TRBV12-4
CASSRAWGDVQYF
TGTGCCAGCAGCAGGGCTTGGGGAGATGTGCAGTATTTT
>NA|NA|TRBJ1-2|TRBV27
CASSFYSGGYGYTF
TGTGCCAGCAGTTTCTACAGCGGCGGCTATGGCTACACCTTC
>many|TRBD1|TRBJ2-7|TRBV6-2/TRBV6-3
CASRSGTGPLREQYF
TGTGCCAGCAGGAGCGGGACAGGGCCTCTTAGAGAGCAGTACTTC
>NA|NA|TRBJ1-1|TRBV4-1
CASRATGAQGTEAFF
TGCGCCAGCAGAGCGACCGGGGCCCAGGGCACTGAAGCTTTCTTT
>few|NA|TRBJ2-1|TRBV13
CASSLGVANDEQFF
TGTGCCAGCAGCTTAGGAGTAGCGAACGATGAGCAGTTCTTC
>NA|TRBD1|TRBJ2-2|TRBV18
CASSLGQVSTNTGELFF
TGTGCCAGCTCACTAGGACAGGTTTCTACGAACACCGGGGAGCTGTTTTTT
>many|NA|TRBJ2-3|TRBV12-3/TRBV12-4
CASSTDGTSTDTQYF
TGTGCCAGCAGTACGGACGGTACTAGCACAGATACGCAGTATTTT
>many|NA|TRBJ1-5|TRBV20-1
CSARDKGYNQPQHF
TGCAGTGCTAGAGATAAGGGGTACAATCAGCCCCAGCATTTT
>NA|TRBD1|TRBJ1-3|TRBV10-3
CATGTGGNTIYF
TGTGCCACCGGGACAGGGGGAAACACCATATATTTT
>NA|TRBD2|TRBJ2-7|TRBV5-1
CASSLAGTSGSSYEQYF
TGCGCCAGCAGCTTAGCTGGGACTAGCGGTTCCTCCTACGAGCAGTACTTC
>few|TRBD1|TRBJ1-1|TRBV27
CASSNPDRAPLGAFF
TGTGCCAGCAGTAACCCGGACAGGGCCCCCTTGGGCGCTTTCTTT